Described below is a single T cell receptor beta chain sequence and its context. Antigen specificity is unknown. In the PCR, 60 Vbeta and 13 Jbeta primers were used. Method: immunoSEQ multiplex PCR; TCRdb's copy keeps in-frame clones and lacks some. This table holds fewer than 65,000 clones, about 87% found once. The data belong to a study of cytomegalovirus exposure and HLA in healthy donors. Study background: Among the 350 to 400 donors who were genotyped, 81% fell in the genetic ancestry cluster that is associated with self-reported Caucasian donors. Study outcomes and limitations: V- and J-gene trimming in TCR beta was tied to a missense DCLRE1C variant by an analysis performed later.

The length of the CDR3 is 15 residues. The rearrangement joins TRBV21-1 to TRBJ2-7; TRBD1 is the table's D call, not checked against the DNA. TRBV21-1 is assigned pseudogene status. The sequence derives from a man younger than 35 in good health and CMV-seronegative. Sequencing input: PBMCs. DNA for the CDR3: TGTGCCAGCAGCAGACCTCGACAGTCTCCCTACGAGCAGTACTTC. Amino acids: CASSRPRQSPYEQYF.